Below are 30 T cell receptor beta chains sequenced from a single sample in a study of CD8 T cells in ankylosing spondylitis. TCRdb independently ran MiXCR on the 5' RACE reads; one entry per CDR3 protein. The sample lists about 39,000 distinct CDR3 sequences, roughly 3.1% occurring once. What was sequenced was blood, either unsorted or a sorted T cell fraction (not recorded which). The receptors originated from a male donor with ankylosing spondylitis or in good health (not recorded which).

This clonotype appeared many times. This sequence joins TRBV9 and TRBJ2-1; TRBD2 aligns across 11 bases. The length of the CDR3 is 15 residues. V lost 0 bases, J lost 7 bases, and 3 bases stayed unmatched. The germline gives CDR1 SGDLS, CDR2 YYNGEE. The CDR3 DNA reads as TGTGCCAGCAGCGTAGCTCTAGCGGGGGGAAATGAGCAGTTCTTC. Protein sequence: CASSVALAGGNEQFF.

This clonotype showed up many times. The J gene is TRBJ2-3, the V gene TRBV9; weak D call: TRBD2 (6 bases). Trimming took 4 bases from V and 4 from J, leaving 13 bases between them. The CDR3 has 14 amino acids. Looked up from germline, CDR1 is SGDLS and CDR2 is YYNGEE. The CDR3 DNA reads as TGTGCCAGCAGCCCAGGACTACCCCCAGATACGCAGTATTTT. Encoded protein: CASSPGLPPDTQYF.

This clonotype was seen repeatedly, ten times or more. The chain has TRBV9 and TRBJ2-3; 9 positions agree with TRBD2. CDR3 length equals 15 residues. CDR1 is SGDLS, CDR2 YYNGEE, per germline. V shed 5 bases and J 4 bases; nucleotides not matched to a gene: 8. This CDR3 is CASSPSGIGADTQYF. The CDR3 DNA sequence: TGTGCCAGCAGTCCTAGCGGGATTGGTGCAGATACGCAGTATTTT.

This clonotype has at least ten counts. The CDR3 loop is CASSTSTDRFETQYF. The CDR3 DNA sequence: TGTGCCAGCAGCACGTCGACAGACAGGTTCGAGACCCAGTACTTC. This chain uses TRBV9 with TRBJ2-5, with D perhaps TRBD1 (6 bases). This CDR3 contains 15 residues. Germline V gene data show CDR1 as SGDLS and CDR2 as YYNGEE. V was pared by 4 bases and J by 5 bases, with 18 bases between.

This clonotype came up many times. The rearrangement links TRBV9 to TRBJ2-3, with 8 positions matching TRBD1. Trimming at V came to 0 bases and at J to 5 bases, leaving 2 bases not matched to a gene. Germline CDR1 is SGDLS and CDR2 is YYNGEE. This CDR3 is built from 14 residues. Here the CDR3 DNA reads TGTGCCAGCAGCGTAGAACAGGGGGGAGATACGCAGTATTTT. Amino acid sequence: CASSVEQGGDTQYF.

This clonotype has a count of ten or more. The chain carries TRBV9 and TRBJ2-2; a possible D gene is TRBD2 (6 bases). The germline gives CDR1 SGDLS, CDR2 YYNGEE. This CDR3 is built from 18 residues. V was clipped by 2 bases and J by 4 bases, with 21 bases between them. CDR3 nucleotide sequence: TGTGCCAGCAGCGTGGAACCGGGACTCGAAGAGACCACCGGGGAGCTGTTTTTT. Translated: CASSVEPGLEETTGELFF.

The rearrangement joins TRBV9 to TRBJ2-1, with TRBD2 matching over 7 bases. Germline CDR1 reads SGDLS; CDR2 reads YYNGEE. This CDR3 spans 16 amino acids. Trimming cost V 2 bases and J 4 bases; bases outside gene matches: 9. CDR3 sequence (DNA): TGTGCCAGCAGCGTTGGGGGACTAACCTTTTACAATGAGCAGTTCTTC. It encodes CASSVGGLTFYNEQFF.

This clonotype was counted at least ten times. J is TRBJ1-1 and V is TRBV9; D is possibly TRBD1 (5 bases). The germline gives CDR1 SGDLS, CDR2 YYNGEE. There are 16 residues in the CDR3. V lost 0 bases to trimming and J lost 1 base, with 13 bases between them. CDR3 amino acids: CASSVGVGGGNTEAFF. As DNA, the CDR3 is TGTGCCAGCAGCGTAGGCGTTGGGGGGGGGAACACTGAAGCTTTCTTT. Full variable domain (missing parts from reference TRBV9 and TRBJ1-1): DSGVTQTPKHLITATGQRVTLRCSPRSGDLSVYWYQQSLDQGLQFLIQYYNGEERAKGNILERFSAQQFPDLHSELNLSSLELGDSALYFCASSVGVGGGNTEAFFGQGTRLTVV.

This clonotype was counted ten times or more. This sequence joins TRBV9 and TRBJ1-4, with 9 bases aligning to TRBD1. This CDR3 spans 15 amino acids. Losses at the gene ends were 4 bases for V and 8 bases for J; bases not matched to a gene: 9. Looked up from germline, CDR1 is SGDLS and CDR2 is YYNGEE. The CDR3 sequence is CASSFSDRGGEKLFF. The CDR3 bases are TGTGCCAGCAGCTTTTCGGACAGGGGCGGCGAAAAACTGTTTTTT.

This clonotype was counted many times. The chain is built from TRBV9 and TRBJ2-5, with D uncertain. Germline CDR1 is SGDLS and CDR2 is YYNGEE. The CDR3 is 14 residues long. V dropped 0 bases and J dropped 5 bases, with 11 bases sitting between them. The CDR3 bases are TGTGCCAGCAGCGTAGCTGATGGGGTGGAGACCCAGTACTTC. Protein product: CASSVADGVETQYF.

The sample holds many counts of this clonotype. V gene TRBV9 combines with J gene TRBJ2-1; 9 bases are a match to TRBD2. CDR1 is SGDLS and CDR2 is YYNGEE in the germline V gene. This CDR3 region has 16 residues. Trimming cost V 3 bases and J 2 bases; bases outside gene matches: 6. The DNA of the CDR3 is TGTGCCAGCAGCGCGACTAGCGGTGGGACCTACAATGAGCAGTTCTTC. Translation gives CASSATSGGTYNEQFF.

By share, this clonotype counts as medium-sized (0.01 to 0.1%). V is TRBV9 and J is TRBJ2-5, with D maybe TRBD2 (6 bases). This CDR3 spans 14 amino acids. CDR1 is SGDLS and CDR2 is YYNGEE in the germline V gene. V was clipped by 4 bases and J by 0 bases, with 10 bases between them. CDR3 coding DNA: TGTGCCAGCAGCCCGAGCGGGTACCAAGAGACCCAGTACTTC. As protein: CASSPSGYQETQYF.

This clonotype has a single count. The V call is TRBV9, the J call TRBJ2-2, with D possibly being TRBD1 (5 bases). Trimming took 1 base from V and 4 from J, leaving 11 bases between them. Per germline, CDR1 SGDLS and CDR2 YYNGEE. CDR3 length: 15 amino acids. CDR3 nucleotides: TGTGCCAGCAGCGTATCAGGGTCGGCCACCGGGGAGCTGTTTTTT. It yields the protein CASSVSGSATGELFF.

This clonotype has at least ten counts. This chain links TRBV9 with TRBJ2-4; tentatively, D is TRBD1 (5 bases). Deletions cut 3 bases from V and 9 bases from J, with 13 bases between. CDR1 and CDR2 (germline): SGDLS, YYNGEE. This CDR3 contains 13 residues. The CDR3 bases are TGTGCCAGCAGCGGCAGGGAATCGGGCATTCAGTACTTC. The encoded protein is CASSGRESGIQYF.

This clonotype was seen at least ten times. This rearrangement joins TRBV23-1 to TRBJ2-7; 9 bases are a match to TRBD2. TRBV23-1 is treated as an ORF (open reading frame) with a function not yet certain. The CDR3 is 18 amino acids. The trim removed 1 base at V and 4 bases at J, leaving 14 bases unmatched. The CDR3 bases are TGCGCCAGCAGTCAATTGCCTGTTGTAGCGGGAGCTAGATACGAGCAGTACGTC. Translation gives CASSQLPVVAGARYEQYV.

This clonotype is medium-sized (0.01 to 0.1%) by share. CDR3 sequence: CASSFRGASTDTQYF. Written as DNA, the CDR3 is TGTGCCAGCAGCTTCCGAGGAGCTAGCACAGATACGCAGTATTTT. The chain recombines TRBV9 with TRBJ2-3; D ambiguous. V was clipped by 4 bases and J by 0 bases, with 12 bases between them. The CDR3 sequence is 15 residues long. Per the germline V gene, CDR1 is SGDLS and CDR2 is YYNGEE.

This clonotype was found many times. V is TRBV9 and J is TRBJ1-5; TRBD1 is a possible D gene (5 bases). The germline CDR1 and CDR2 sequences are SGDLS and YYNGEE. The CDR3 has 14 amino acids. Trimming shortened V by 3 bases and J by 4 bases, and 11 bases separated the two germline ends. CDR3 sequence: CASSEGRGNQPQHF. DNA for the CDR3: TGTGCCAGCAGCGAAGGGCGGGGGAATCAGCCCCAGCATTTT.

This clonotype was seen repeatedly, ten times or more. The chain employs TRBV9 and TRBJ2-2; 7 positions agree with TRBD1. This CDR3 spans 15 amino acids. J lost 3 bases, V lost 3 bases, and 5 bases had no gene match. Germline lookup yields CDR1 SGDLS and CDR2 YYNGEE. The CDR3 coding sequence is TGTGCCAGCAGCGCGACAGGGTTGGACACCGGGGAGCTGTTTTTT. Translation: CASSATGLDTGELFF.

This clonotype has at least ten counts. This chain uses TRBV9 with TRBJ2-3; 7 bases align to TRBD1. The CDR3 is 17 residues long. The ends lost 0 bases at V and 2 bases at J; junction bases unmatched: 9. In germline, CDR1 is SGDLS, CDR2 YYNGEE. The CDR3 bases are TGTGCCAGCAGCGTAGCGGGACAGTTGGGGCACACAGATACGCAGTATTTT. Translating gives CASSVAGQLGHTDTQYF.

This clonotype came up many times. The chain has TRBV9 and TRBJ1-6, with D tentatively TRBD1 (5 bases). Trimming pared 0 bases from V and 0 bases from J, leaving 7 bases between. CDR1 is SGDLS, CDR2 YYNGEE, per germline. The CDR3 totals 16 residues. The CDR3 reads CASSVEGFSYNSPLHF. CDR3 bases: TGTGCCAGCAGCGTAGAGGGGTTCTCCTATAATTCACCCCTCCACTTT.

This clonotype has a count of ten or more. This CDR3 is CASSGGQVYGYTF. The DNA of the CDR3 is TGTGCCAGCAGCGGGGGACAGGTTTATGGCTACACCTTC. The chain couples TRBV9 to TRBJ1-2; 8 nucleotides match TRBD1. CDR1 and CDR2 (germline): SGDLS, YYNGEE. Germline trimming cut 3 bases from V and 5 bases from J; bases unmatched to any gene: 3. The CDR3 consists of 13 residues.

This clonotype was counted many times. The CDR3 protein is CASSLDGGPDTGELFF. The CDR3 DNA sequence: TGTGCCAGCAGCTTGGACGGGGGTCCCGACACCGGGGAGCTGTTTTTT. The chain uses TRBV9 and TRBJ2-2; a possible D gene is TRBD2 (6 bases). The CDR3 totals 16 residues. Per germline, CDR1 SGDLS and CDR2 YYNGEE. The germline V and J ends were trimmed by 4 bases and 3 bases, with 16 bases remaining between them.

This clonotype was seen at least ten times. The rearrangement joins TRBV9 to TRBJ1-1, with 10 bases aligning to TRBD1. The CDR3 consists of 14 residues. The germline gives CDR1 SGDLS, CDR2 YYNGEE. Losses at the gene ends were 2 bases for V and 3 bases for J; bases not matched to a gene: 1. CDR3 amino acids: CASSVGTGDTEAFF. The DNA for the CDR3 is TGTGCCAGCAGCGTTGGGACAGGGGACACTGAAGCTTTCTTT.

This clonotype was seen at least ten times. This sequence joins TRBV9 and TRBJ1-1, with a possible D match to TRBD1 (6 bases). There are 15 residues in the CDR3. In germline, CDR1 is SGDLS, CDR2 YYNGEE. Trimming left V 3 bases short and J 0 bases short, with 12 bases between. CDR3 loop: CASSAITGLNTEAFF. The CDR3, as DNA: TGTGCCAGCAGCGCCATCACAGGGTTGAACACTGAAGCTTTCTTT.

This clonotype came up many times. This chain connects TRBV9 to TRBJ2-1, with D possibly matching TRBD2 (6 bases). The CDR3 loop spans 13 amino acids. From germline, CDR1 is SGDLS and CDR2 YYNGEE. V lost 3 bases and J lost 8, with 12 bases in between. CDR3 sequence reads: CASSGRARDEQFF. The CDR3 DNA reads TGTGCCAGCAGCGGGAGGGCCAGGGATGAGCAGTTCTTC.

This clonotype was picked up many times. The chain joins TRBV9 to TRBJ2-2; D unclear. The germline gives CDR1 SGDLS, CDR2 YYNGEE. V dropped 0 bases and J dropped 3 bases, with 6 bases sitting between them. The CDR3 consists of 14 residues. CDR3 sequence (DNA): TGTGCCAGCAGCGTAGTCGGGTACACCGGGGAGCTGTTTTTT. Translated: CASSVVGYTGELFF.

This clonotype was counted ten times or more. In nucleotides, the CDR3 is TGTGCCAGCAGCGCGGACAGTACAGACACTGAAGCTTTCTTT. Residues: CASSADSTDTEAFF. The chain combines TRBV9 with TRBJ1-1; the D gene is possibly TRBD1 (6 bases). The CDR3 has 14 residues. The germline gives CDR1 SGDLS, CDR2 YYNGEE. Trimming removed 3 bases at V and 3 bases at J, with 12 bases between.

The chain uses TRBV9 and TRBJ2-5; 16 positions agree with TRBD2. The CDR3 is 17 residues long. Trimming took 7 bases from V and 5 from J; bases not matched to a gene: 11. Per the germline V gene, CDR1 is SGDLS and CDR2 is YYNGEE. The CDR3 spells CASGPGTSGRASETQYF. DNA for the CDR3: TGTGCCAGCGGCCCCGGGACTAGCGGGAGGGCCAGCGAGACCCAGTACTTC.

This clonotype was seen many times. The CDR3 DNA reads as TGTGCCAGCAGCGCAGGACTAGCGGGAGTGGAAGATACGCAGTATTTT. The encoded protein is CASSAGLAGVEDTQYF. V is TRBV9 and J is TRBJ2-3; TRBD2 matches 13 bases. The CDR3 totals 16 residues. CDR1 is SGDLS, CDR2 YYNGEE, per germline. Trimming removed 3 bases from V and 5 bases from J; junction bases left unmatched: 6.

This clonotype was detected ten times or more. The V gene is TRBV9, the J gene TRBJ1-4; D may be TRBD1 (5 bases). The CDR3 sequence is 15 residues long. Trimming cost V 4 bases and J 0 bases, with 10 bases left between them. The germline CDR1 and CDR2 sequences are SGDLS and YYNGEE. As DNA, the CDR3 is TGTGCCAGCAGCCCCGGGGGGGCAACTAATGAAAAACTGTTTTTT. Translating it yields CASSPGGATNEKLFF.